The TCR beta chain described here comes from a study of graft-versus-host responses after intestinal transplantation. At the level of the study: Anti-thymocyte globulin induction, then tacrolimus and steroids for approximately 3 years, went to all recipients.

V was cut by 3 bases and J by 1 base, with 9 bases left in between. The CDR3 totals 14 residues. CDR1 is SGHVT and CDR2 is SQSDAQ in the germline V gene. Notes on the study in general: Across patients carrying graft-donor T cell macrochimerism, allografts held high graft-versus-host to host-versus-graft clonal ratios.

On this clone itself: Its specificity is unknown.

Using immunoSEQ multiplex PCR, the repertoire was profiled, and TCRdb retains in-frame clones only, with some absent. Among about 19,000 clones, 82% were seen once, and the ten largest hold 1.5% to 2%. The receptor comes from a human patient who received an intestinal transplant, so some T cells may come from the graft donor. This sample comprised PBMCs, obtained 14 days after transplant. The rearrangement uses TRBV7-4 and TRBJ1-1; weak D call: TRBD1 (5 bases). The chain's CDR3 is CASSFGGKNTEAFF. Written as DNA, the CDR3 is TGTGCCAGCAGCTTTGGGGGAAAGAACACTGAAGCTTTCTTT.